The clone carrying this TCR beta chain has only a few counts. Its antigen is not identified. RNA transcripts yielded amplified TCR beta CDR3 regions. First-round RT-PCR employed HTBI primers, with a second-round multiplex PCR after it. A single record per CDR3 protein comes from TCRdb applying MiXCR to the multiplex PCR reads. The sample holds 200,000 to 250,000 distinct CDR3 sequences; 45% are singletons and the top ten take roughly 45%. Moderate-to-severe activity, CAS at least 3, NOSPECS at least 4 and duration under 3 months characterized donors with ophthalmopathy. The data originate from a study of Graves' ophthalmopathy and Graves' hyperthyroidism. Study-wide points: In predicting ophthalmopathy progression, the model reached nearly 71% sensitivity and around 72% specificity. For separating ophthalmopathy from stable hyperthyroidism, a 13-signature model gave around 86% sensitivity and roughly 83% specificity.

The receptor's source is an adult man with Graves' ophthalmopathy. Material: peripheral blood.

CDR3 in DNA: TGTGCCAGCAGCTTAGCGGGCACCTCTCAAGAGACCCAGTACTTC. Its protein product is CASSLAGTSQETQYF. The chain carries TRBV6-5 and TRBJ2-5, with 7 bases identical to TRBD2. Looked up from germline, CDR1 is MNHEY and CDR2 is SVGAGI. Losses at the gene ends were 6 bases for V and 2 bases for J; bases not matched to a gene: 9. CDR3 length equals 15 residues.